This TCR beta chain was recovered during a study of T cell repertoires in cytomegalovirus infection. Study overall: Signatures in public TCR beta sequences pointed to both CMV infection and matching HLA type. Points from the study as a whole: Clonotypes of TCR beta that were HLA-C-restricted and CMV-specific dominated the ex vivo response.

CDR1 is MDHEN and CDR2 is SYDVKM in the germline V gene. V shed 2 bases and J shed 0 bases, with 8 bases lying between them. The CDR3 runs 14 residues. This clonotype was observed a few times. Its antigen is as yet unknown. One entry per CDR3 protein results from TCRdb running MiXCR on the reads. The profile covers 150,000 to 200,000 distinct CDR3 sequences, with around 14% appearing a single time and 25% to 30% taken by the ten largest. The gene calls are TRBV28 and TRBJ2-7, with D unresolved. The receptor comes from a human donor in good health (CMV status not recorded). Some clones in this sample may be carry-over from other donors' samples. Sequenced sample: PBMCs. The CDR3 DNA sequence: TGTGCCAGCAGTTTACGGGCCAACTCCTACGAGCAGTACTTC. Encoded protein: CASSLRANSYEQYF.